This TCR beta chain emerged from a study of cytomegalovirus exposure and HLA in healthy donors. Worth noting for this clone: Its antigen is not identified.

The primer mix had 60 Vbeta and 13 Jbeta primers. The repertoire was sequenced with immunoSEQ multiplex PCR; TCRdb's copy has only in-frame clones and lacks some. The data hold 60,000 to 70,000 clones, with just under 70% observed a single time. Whole-study results and caveats: Investigators reported approximately 170 TCR beta chains as tied to cytomegalovirus.

Source material: PBMCs. This receptor was taken from a young woman in good health and CMV-seronegative.

DNA of the CDR3: TGTGCCAGTAACCCGGGACACACGAACACTGAAGCTTTCTTT. This gives the protein CASNPGHTNTEAFF. This chain joins TRBV19 and TRBJ1-1, with D possibly matching TRBD1 (6 bases). V lost 7 bases and J lost 1, with 13 bases in between. This CDR3 is built from 14 residues. Germline loops: CDR1 LNHDA, CDR2 SQIVND (reference sequence).